Listed below are T cell receptor beta chains from one sample, sequenced in a study of blood T cells in healthy people across ages. A single record per CDR3 protein comes from TCRdb applying MiXCR to the 5' RACE reads. The sample includes fewer than 1.5 million distinct CDR3 sequences, about 43% seen only once; the top ten take under 8%. The sequencing input was blood. Receptor source: a woman under 30 in good health. The conserved cysteine and the conserved F or W are not part of the CDR3 here. Clone size is not always given. Where it is, it says once, few, many or a class for expanded clones.

>NA|TRBV20-1|NA
SARPAGGAPYNEQY
>TRBJ2-3|TRBV20-1|NA
SARAQTSGGGTDTQY
>TRBJ1-1|TRBV3-1|few
ASSRTGAAF
>NA|TRBV4-1|NA
ASTNLGYNEQY
>TRBJ2-7|TRBV20-1|NA
SARDSEGTSGYEQY
>TRBJ2-2|TRBV5-1|NA
ASSLAFANTGELF
>TRBJ2-1|TRBV5-4|NA
ASSLGGAFSNEQF
>TRBJ2-5|TRBV6-1|few
ASRGGGQPQETQY
>TRBJ1-1|TRBV29-1|few
SVPEGVNTEAF
>TRBJ1-5|TRBV12-3/TRBV12-4|once
ASNEEAMQPQH
>TRBJ2-5|TRBV10-3|few
AIMGLEETQY
>TRBJ2-7|TRBV25-1|many
ASSEYYEQY
>TRBJ2-7|TRBV6-1|NA
ASSEFKSADFTNEQY
>TRBJ1-1|TRBV4-2|NA
ASSHVPAEAF
>TRBJ1-2|TRBV9|NA
ASTLTVALPGGYT
>TRBJ2-1|TRBV24-1|few
ATSDFRGPSYNEQF
>NA|TRBV7-9|few
ASSYGQGWYEQY
>TRBJ2-3|TRBV11-2|NA
ASSPGPGSRTDTQY
>TRBJ2-3|TRBV29-1|many
SVGTLGGTDTQY
>TRBJ2-7|TRBV7-2|few
ASSLDTSLTYEQY
>TRBJ1-1|TRBV5-1|NA
ASSLTGANAEAF
>TRBJ2-7|TRBV20-1|NA
SASGTSFEQY
>TRBJ2-7|TRBV5-1|NA
ASSPSGTGNLYEQY
>TRBJ1-6|TRBV29-1|few
SVVWTDNSPLH
>TRBJ1-1|TRBV6-1|NA
ASSSTGGAF
>TRBJ2-1|TRBV5-1|few
ASSLIPGAEYNEQF
>TRBJ2-3|TRBV9|few
ASSLPVGQAADTQY
>TRBJ2-1|TRBV18|few
ASSPPTRPSGSDEQF
>TRBJ2-4|TRBV6-1|few
ASSELGQKNIQY
>TRBJ1-2|TRBV12-3/TRBV12-4|NA
ASRSGTGVNYGYT
>TRBJ2-1|TRBV20-1|once
SEATDINNEQF
>TRBJ2-2|TRBV7-6|few
ASSRVFSGSNTGELF